These 9 T cell receptor beta chains were all obtained from the same sample, sequenced in a study of neurological immune-mediated disorders. One entry per CDR3 protein results from TCRdb running MiXCR on the 5' RACE reads. This sample carries about 46,000 distinct CDR3 sequences, 1.5% to 2% of them seen once, and the ten largest clones take roughly 2%. The sequenced sample consisted of PBMCs. The receptors originated from a woman aged 35 to 49 with multiple sclerosis.

Ten or more counts support this clonotype. The chain recombines TRBV20-1 with TRBJ1-1; D uncertain. The CDR3 runs 14 residues. Germline CDR1 reads DFQATT; CDR2 reads SNEGSKA (reference sequence). Deletions cut 3 bases from V and 8 bases from J, with 19 bases between. CDR3 sequence: CSARTPGRDHEAFF. CDR3 sequence (DNA): TGCAGTGCTAGGACCCCGGGTCGCGACCACGAAGCTTTCTTT.

This clonotype was counted many times. The V and J genes are TRBV18 and TRBJ2-1; D is undetermined. Germline V gene sequence: CDR1 KGHSH, CDR2 LQKENI. Trimming took 4 bases from V and 5 from J, leaving 9 bases between them. The CDR3 covers 13 residues. CDR3 coding DNA: TGTGCCAGCTCACGTACGGTCGACAATGAGCAGTTCTTC. It translates to CASSRTVDNEQFF.

This clonotype came up many times. This CDR3 reads CASSLPGSRANVLTF. The CDR3 nucleotides are TGTGCCAGCAGTCTCCCCGGGAGCCGGGCCAACGTCCTGACTTTC. The chain is built from TRBV12-3 or TRBV12-4 and TRBJ2-6; possibly TRBD2 for D (6 bases). This CDR3 is built from 15 residues. V was clipped by 5 bases and J by 5 bases, with 13 bases between them.

This clonotype came up many times. The rearrangement uses TRBV12-3 or TRBV12-4 and TRBJ1-6, with D perhaps matching TRBD1 (5 bases). The CDR3 is made up of 13 amino acids. Deletions cut 2 bases from V and 14 bases from J, with 13 bases between. CDR3 nucleotide sequence: TGTGCCAGCAGTTTACGGTCCCAAGGGGCCCTCCACTTT. Its protein product is CASSLRSQGALHF.

This clonotype was picked up many times. The chain has TRBV3-1 and TRBJ1-2; D gene unclear. Looked up from germline, CDR1 is LGHDT and CDR2 is YNNKEL (reference sequence). CDR3 length: 14 residues. V gave up 2 bases and J gave up 3 bases, with 10 bases separating them. The CDR3 is CASSQWTGDYGYTF. CDR3 nucleotide sequence: TGTGCCAGCAGCCAATGGACGGGTGACTATGGCTACACCTTC.

In its sample, this clonotype was seen many times. This chain joins TRBV7-9 and TRBJ1-1, with D perhaps TRBD1 (5 bases). The germline gives CDR1 SEHNR, CDR2 FQNEAQ (reference sequence). There are 13 residues in the CDR3. V lost 8 bases and J lost 1, with 11 bases in between. The CDR3 loop reads CASGLQENTEAFF. In DNA form, the CDR3 reads TGTGCCAGCGGATTACAGGAGAACACTGAAGCTTTCTTT. Full variable domain (missing parts from reference TRBV7-9 and TRBJ1-1): DTGVSQNPRHKITKRGQNVTFRCDPISEHNRLYWYRQTLGQGPEFLTYFQNEAQLEKSRLLSDRFSAERPKGSFSTLEIQRTEQGDSAMYLCASGLQENTEAFFGQGTRLTVV.

This clonotype was observed at least ten times. This rearrangement joins TRBV3-1 to TRBJ1-2; TRBD1 aligns across 7 bases. The trim removed 1 base at V and 4 bases at J, leaving 6 bases unmatched. This CDR3 region has 15 residues. Germline V gene sequence: CDR1 LGHDT, CDR2 YNNKEL (reference sequence). The CDR3 sequence is CASSQADRPSYGYTF. In DNA form, the CDR3 reads TGTGCCAGCAGCCAAGCGGACAGGCCAAGCTATGGCTACACCTTC.

This clonotype came up many times. The chain is built from TRBV6-1 and TRBJ2-1; TRBD1 is a possible D gene (6 bases). The CDR3 runs 12 residues. The V end was cut by 2 bases, the J end by 8 bases, with 7 bases between. Germline assignment: CDR1 MNHNS and CDR2 SASEGT. CDR3 DNA sequence: TGTGCCAGCAGTGAATCAGGGGATGAGCAGTTCTTC. Amino acids: CASSESGDEQFF.

This clonotype was detected ten times or more. This chain links TRBV3-1 with TRBJ2-2, with D possibly matching TRBD1 (5 bases). Deletions cut 4 bases from V and 1 base from J, with 13 bases between. Germline CDR1 LGHDT, CDR2 YNNKEL (reference sequence). There are 16 residues in the CDR3. The chain's CDR3 is CASSRTGAVNTGELFF. The CDR3 DNA is TGTGCCAGCAGCCGAACAGGAGCTGTGAACACCGGGGAGCTGTTTTTT.